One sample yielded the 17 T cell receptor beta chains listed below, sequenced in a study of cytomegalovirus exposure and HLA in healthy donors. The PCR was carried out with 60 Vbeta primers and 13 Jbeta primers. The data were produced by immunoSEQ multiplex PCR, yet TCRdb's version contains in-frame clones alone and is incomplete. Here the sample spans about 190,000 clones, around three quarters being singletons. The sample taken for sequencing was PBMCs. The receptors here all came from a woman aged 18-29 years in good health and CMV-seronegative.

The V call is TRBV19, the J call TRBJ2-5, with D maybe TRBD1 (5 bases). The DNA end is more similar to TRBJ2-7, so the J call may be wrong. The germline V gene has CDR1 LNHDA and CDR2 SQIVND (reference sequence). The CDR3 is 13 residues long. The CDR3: CASSRGKGYEQYF. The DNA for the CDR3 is TGTGCCAGTAGTAGGGGCAAGGGCTACGAGCAGTACTTC.

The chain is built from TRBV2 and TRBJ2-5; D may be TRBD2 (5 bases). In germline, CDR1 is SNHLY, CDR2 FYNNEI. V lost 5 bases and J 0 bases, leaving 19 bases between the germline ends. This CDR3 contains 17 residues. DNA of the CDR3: TGTGCCAGCAGTCCAATGACCCAAAGCGGTTACCAAGAGACCCAGTACTTC. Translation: CASSPMTQSGYQETQYF. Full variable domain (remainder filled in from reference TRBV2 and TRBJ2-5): EPEVTQTPSHQVTQMGQEVILRCVPISNHLYFYWYRQILGQKVEFLVSFYNNEISEKSEIFDDQFSVERPDGSNFTLKIRSTKLEDSAMYFCASSPMTQSGYQETQYFGPGTRLLVL.

In nucleotides, the CDR3 is TGTGCCAGCAGCTTAACAGGGGGAAACTATGGCTACACCTTC. This translates into CASSLTGGNYGYTF. The chain uses TRBV5-4 and TRBJ1-2, with 8 positions matching TRBD1. J gave up 2 bases and V 2 bases, and 2 bases lay outside the gene matches. Germline CDR1 reads SGHNT; CDR2 reads YYREEE (reference sequence). There are 14 residues in the CDR3.

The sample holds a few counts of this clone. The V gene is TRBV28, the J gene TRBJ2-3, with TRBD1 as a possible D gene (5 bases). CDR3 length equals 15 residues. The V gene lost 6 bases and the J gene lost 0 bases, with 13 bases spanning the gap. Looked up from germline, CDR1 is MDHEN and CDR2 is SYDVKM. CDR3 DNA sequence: TGTGCCAGCAGGGAAGGACAATATAGCACAGATACGCAGTATTTT. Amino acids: CASREGQYSTDTQYF.

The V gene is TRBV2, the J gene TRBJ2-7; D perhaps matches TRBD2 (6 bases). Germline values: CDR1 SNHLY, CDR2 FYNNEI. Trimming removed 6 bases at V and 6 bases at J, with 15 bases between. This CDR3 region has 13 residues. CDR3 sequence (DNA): TGTGCCAGCAGCCTAGCGAGCGCTCCCGAGCAGTACTTC. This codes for CASSLASAPEQYF.

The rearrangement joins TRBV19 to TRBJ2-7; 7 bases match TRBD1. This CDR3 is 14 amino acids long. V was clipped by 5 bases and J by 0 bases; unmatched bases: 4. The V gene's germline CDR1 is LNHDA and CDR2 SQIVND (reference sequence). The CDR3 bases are TGTGCCAGTAGTGTCCGGGACAGCTCCTACGAGCAGTACTTC. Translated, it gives CASSVRDSSYEQYF. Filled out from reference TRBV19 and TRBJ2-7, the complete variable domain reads DGGITQSPKYLFRKEGQNVTLSCEQNLNHDAMYWYRQDPGQGLRLIYYSQIVNDFQKGDIAEGYSVSREKKESFPLTVTSAQKNPTAFYLCASSVRDSSYEQYFGPGTRLTVT.

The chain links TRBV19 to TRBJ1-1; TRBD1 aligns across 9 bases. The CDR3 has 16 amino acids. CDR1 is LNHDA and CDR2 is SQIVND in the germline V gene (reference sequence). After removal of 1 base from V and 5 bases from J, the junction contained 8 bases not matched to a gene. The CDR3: CASSIGHTGGSTEAFF. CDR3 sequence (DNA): TGTGCCAGTAGTATAGGTCATACAGGGGGCAGTACTGAAGCTTTCTTT.

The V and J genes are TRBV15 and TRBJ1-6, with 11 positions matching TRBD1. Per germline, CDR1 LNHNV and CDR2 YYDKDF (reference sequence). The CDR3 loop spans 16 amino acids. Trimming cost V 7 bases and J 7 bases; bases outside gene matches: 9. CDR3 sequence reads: CATKTRGDRGNSPLHF. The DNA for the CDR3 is TGTGCCACCAAGACGCGAGGGGACAGGGGGAATTCACCCCTCCACTTT.

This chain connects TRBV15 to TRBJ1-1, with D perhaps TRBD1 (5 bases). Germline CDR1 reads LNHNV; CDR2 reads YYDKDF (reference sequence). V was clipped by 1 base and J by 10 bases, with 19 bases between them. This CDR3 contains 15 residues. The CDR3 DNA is TGTGCCACCAGCAGAGTCGGAATGGCGGGGCCTACAGCTTTCTTT. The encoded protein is CATSRVGMAGPTAFF.

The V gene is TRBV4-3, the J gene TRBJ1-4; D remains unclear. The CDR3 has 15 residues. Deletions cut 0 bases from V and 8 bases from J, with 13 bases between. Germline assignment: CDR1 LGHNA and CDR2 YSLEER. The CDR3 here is CASSQDQTWEEKLFF. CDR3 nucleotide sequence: TGCGCCAGCAGCCAAGATCAGACCTGGGAGGAAAAACTGTTTTTT.

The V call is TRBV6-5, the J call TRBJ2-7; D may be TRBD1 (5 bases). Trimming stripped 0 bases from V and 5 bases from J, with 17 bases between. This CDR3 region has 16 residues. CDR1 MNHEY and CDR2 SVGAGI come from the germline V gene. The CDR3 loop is CASSYSGGQGKNEQYF. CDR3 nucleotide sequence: TGTGCCAGCAGTTACTCAGGTGGTCAGGGCAAAAACGAGCAGTACTTC.

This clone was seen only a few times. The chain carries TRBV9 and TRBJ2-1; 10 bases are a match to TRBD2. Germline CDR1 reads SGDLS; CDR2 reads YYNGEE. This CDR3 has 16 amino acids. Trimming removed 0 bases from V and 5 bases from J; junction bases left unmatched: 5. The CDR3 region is CASSVDGLAGDNEQFF. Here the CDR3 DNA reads TGTGCCAGCAGCGTAGACGGGCTAGCGGGGGACAATGAGCAGTTCTTC.

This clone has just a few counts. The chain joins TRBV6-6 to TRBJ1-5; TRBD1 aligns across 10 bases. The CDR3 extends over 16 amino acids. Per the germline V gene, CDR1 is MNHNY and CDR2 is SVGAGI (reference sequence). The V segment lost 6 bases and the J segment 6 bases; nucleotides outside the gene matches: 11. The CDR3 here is CASREKGQGLIQPQHF. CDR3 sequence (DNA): TGTGCCAGCAGAGAAAAGGGACAGGGGCTTATTCAGCCCCAGCATTTT.

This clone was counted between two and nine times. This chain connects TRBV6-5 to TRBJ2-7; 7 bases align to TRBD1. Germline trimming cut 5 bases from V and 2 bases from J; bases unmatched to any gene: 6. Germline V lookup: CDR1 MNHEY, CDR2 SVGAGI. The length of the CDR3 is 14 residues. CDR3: CASSDGQATYEQYF. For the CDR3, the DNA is TGTGCCAGCAGTGACGGACAGGCCACCTACGAGCAGTACTTC.

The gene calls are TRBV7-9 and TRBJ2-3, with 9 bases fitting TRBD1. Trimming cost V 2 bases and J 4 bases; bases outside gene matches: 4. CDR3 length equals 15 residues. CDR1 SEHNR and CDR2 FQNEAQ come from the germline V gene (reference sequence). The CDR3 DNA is TGTGCCAGCAGCTTAACAGGACAGGGGCCAGATACGCAGTATTTT. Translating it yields CASSLTGQGPDTQYF.

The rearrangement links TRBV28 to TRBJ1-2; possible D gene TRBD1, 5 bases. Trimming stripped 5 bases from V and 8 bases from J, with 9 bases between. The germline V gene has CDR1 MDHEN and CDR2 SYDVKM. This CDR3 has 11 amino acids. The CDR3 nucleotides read TGTGCCAGCAGTCGAAAGGGGGGCTACACCTTC. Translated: CASSRKGGYTF.

The CDR3 region has the DNA TGTGCCAGCAGGGGGGACAGGAGGATCAATGAGCAGTTCTTC. It translates to CASRGDRRINEQFF. V is TRBV28 and J is TRBJ2-1; 8 bases agree with TRBD1. Germline V gives CDR1 MDHEN, CDR2 SYDVKM. The trim removed 6 bases at V and 6 bases at J, leaving 7 bases unmatched. The CDR3 sequence is 14 residues long. The entire variable domain, with the rest obtained from reference TRBV28 and TRBJ2-1, is as follows: DVKVTQSSRYLVKRTGEKVFLECVQDMDHENMFWYRQDPGLGLRLIYFSYDVKMKEKGDIPEGYSVSREKKERFSLILESASTNQTSMYLCASRGDRRINEQFFGPGTRLTVL.